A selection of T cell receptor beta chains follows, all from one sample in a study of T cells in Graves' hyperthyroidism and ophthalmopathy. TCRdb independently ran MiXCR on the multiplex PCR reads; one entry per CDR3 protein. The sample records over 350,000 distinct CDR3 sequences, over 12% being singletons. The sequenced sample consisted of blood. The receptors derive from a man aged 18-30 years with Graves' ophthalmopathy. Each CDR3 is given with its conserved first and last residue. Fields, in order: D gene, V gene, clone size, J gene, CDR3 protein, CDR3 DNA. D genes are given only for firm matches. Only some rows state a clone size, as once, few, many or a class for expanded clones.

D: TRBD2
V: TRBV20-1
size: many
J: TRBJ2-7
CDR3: CSALAGGHHEQYF
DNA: TGCAGTGCCCTAGCGGGAGGGCACCACGAGCAGTACTTC

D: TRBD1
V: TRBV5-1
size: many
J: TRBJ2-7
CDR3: CASSLGLGQGWYEQYF
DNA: TGCGCCAGCAGCTTGGGGCTCGGACAGGGGTGGTACGAGCAGTACTTC

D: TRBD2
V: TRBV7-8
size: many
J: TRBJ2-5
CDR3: CASSPRTSGQKETQYF
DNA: TGTGCCAGCAGCCCACGGACTAGCGGGCAGAAAGAGACCCAGTACTTC

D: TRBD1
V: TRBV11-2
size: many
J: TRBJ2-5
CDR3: CASSKDREKTQYF
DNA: TGTGCCAGCAGCAAGGACAGGGAGAAGACCCAGTACTTC

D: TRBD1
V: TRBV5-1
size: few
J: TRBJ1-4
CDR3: CASSTTGEPNEKLFF
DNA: TGCGCCAGCAGCACGACAGGGGAACCTAATGAAAAACTGTTTTTT

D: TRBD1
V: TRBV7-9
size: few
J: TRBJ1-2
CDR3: CASSLANRDRAYGYTF
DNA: TGTGCCAGCAGCTTAGCAAACCGGGACAGGGCCTATGGCTACACCTTC

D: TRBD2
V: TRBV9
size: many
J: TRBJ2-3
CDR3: CASSVAGGRLPDTQYF
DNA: TGTGCCAGCAGCGTAGCGGGCGGGAGACTTCCAGATACGCAGTATTTT

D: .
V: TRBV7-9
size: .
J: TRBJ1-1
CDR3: CASSLQEGGGTEAFF
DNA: TGTGCCAGCAGCTTACAGGAAGGGGGGGGGACTGAAGCTTTCTTT

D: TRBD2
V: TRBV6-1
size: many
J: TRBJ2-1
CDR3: CASSNRPRRAGGYNEQFF
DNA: TGTGCCAGCAGTAACCGGCCTAGAAGGGCGGGGGGGTACAATGAGCAGTTCTTC

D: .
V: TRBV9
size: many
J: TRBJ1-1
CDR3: CASSDWNTEAFF
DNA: TGTGCCAGCAGCGACTGGAACACTGAAGCTTTCTTT

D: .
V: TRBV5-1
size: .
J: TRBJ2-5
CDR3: CASSLYPQETQYF
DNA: TGCGCCAGCAGCTTATATCCCCAAGAGACCCAGTACTTC

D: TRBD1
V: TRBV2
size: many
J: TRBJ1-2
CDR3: CASRQGAGYGYTF
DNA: TGTGCCAGCAGACAGGGGGCCGGCTATGGCTACACCTTC

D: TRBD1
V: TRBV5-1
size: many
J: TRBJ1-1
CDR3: CASSTYPGQDPGVTEAFF
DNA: TGCGCCAGCAGCACCTACCCGGGACAGGACCCAGGAGTGACTGAAGCTTTCTTT

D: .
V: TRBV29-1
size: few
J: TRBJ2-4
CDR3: CSVEDQSGKNIQYF
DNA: TGCAGCGTTGAAGATCAATCCGGGAAAAACATTCAGTACTTC

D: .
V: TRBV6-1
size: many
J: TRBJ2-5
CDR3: CASSERGGHETQYF
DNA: TGTGCCAGCAGTGAAAGGGGGGGCCACGAGACCCAGTACTTC

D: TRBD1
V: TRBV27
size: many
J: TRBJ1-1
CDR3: CASSLSGGSTEAFF
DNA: TGTGCCAGCAGTTTATCAGGGGGCTCGACTGAAGCTTTCTTT

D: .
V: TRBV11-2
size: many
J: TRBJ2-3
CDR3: CASSLDLGGVGTDTQYF
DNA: TGTGCCAGCAGCTTAGATCTCGGGGGAGTTGGCACAGATACGCAGTATTTT

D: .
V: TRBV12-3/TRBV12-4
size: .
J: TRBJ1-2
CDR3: CASSERGATFGYTF
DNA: TGTGCCAGCAGTGAAAGGGGAGCTACCTTTGGCTACACCTTC

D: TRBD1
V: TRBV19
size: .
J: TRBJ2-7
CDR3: CASSPGTGQGSYEQYF
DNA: TGTGCCAGTAGCCCGGGGACCGGACAGGGCTCCTACGAGCAGTACTTC

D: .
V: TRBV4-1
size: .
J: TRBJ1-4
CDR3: CASSQDLQGSTNEKLFF
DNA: TGCGCCAGCAGCCAAGATCTCCAGGGTTCCACTAATGAAAAACTGTTTTTT

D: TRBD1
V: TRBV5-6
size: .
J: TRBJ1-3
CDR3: CASRLTGAGNTIYF
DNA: TGTGCCAGCAGGCTCACAGGGGCTGGAAACACCATATATTTT

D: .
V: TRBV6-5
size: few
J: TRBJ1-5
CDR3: CASSYVQLTGQPQHF
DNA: TGTGCCAGCAGTTACGTACAACTAACGGGGCAGCCCCAGCATTTT

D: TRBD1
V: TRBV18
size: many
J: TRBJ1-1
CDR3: CASSPGPGQGEAFF
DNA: TGTGCCAGCTCACCAGGCCCGGGACAGGGTGAAGCTTTCTTT

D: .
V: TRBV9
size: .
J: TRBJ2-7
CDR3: CASGGWVGSGSEQYF
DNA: TGTGCCAGCGGCGGATGGGTAGGGTCGGGAAGCGAGCAGTACTTC

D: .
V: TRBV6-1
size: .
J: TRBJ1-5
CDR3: CASSKTDSNQPQHF
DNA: TGTGCCAGCAGTAAGACAGATAGCAATCAGCCCCAGCATTTT

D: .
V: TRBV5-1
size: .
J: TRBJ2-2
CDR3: CASSLARDRVAGELFF
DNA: TGCGCCAGCAGCTTGGCCCGGGACCGCGTCGCCGGGGAGCTGTTTTTT

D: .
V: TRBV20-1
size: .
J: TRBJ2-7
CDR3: CSASSSLTYEQYF
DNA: TGCAGTGCTAGCAGTAGCCTGACCTACGAGCAGTACTTC

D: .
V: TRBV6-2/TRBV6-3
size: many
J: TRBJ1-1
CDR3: CASSYQGKTEAFF
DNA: TGTGCCAGCAGTTACCAGGGGAAGACTGAAGCTTTCTTT

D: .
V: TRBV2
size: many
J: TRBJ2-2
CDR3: CASSEIHGRINTGELFF
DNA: TGTGCCAGCAGTGAAATTCACGGGAGAATTAACACCGGGGAGCTGTTTTTT

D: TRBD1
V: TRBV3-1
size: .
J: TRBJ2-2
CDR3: CASSPPQGVIGELFF
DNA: TGTGCCAGCAGCCCCCCCCAGGGGGTGATCGGGGAGCTGTTTTTT

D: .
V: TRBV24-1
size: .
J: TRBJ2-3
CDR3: CATSGGPGNTDTQYF
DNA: TGTGCCACCAGTGGGGGACCGGGGAACACAGATACGCAGTATTTT

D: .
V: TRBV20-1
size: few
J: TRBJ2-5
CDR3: CSPLGGETQYF
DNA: TGCAGTCCGCTCGGGGGAGAGACCCAGTACTTC

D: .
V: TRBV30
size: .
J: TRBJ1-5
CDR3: CAWNSDSNQPQHF
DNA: TGTGCCTGGAATTCGGATAGCAATCAGCCCCAGCATTTT

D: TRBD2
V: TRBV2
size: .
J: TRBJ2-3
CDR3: CASSVGLAGDSDTQYF
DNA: TGTGCCAGCAGTGTAGGACTAGCGGGAGATTCAGATACGCAGTATTTT

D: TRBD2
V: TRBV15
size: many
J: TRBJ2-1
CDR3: CATSRDRGLAGRLYNEQFF
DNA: TGTGCCACCAGCAGAGATCGCGGACTAGCGGGGCGACTGTACAATGAGCAGTTCTTC

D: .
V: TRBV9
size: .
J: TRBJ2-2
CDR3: CASSAHFSSGELFF
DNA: TGTGCCAGCAGCGCCCATTTCAGTTCCGGGGAGCTGTTTTTT

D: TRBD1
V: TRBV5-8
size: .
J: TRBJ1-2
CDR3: CASSLYRGHGYTF
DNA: TGTGCCAGCAGCTTGTACAGGGGGCATGGCTACACCTTC

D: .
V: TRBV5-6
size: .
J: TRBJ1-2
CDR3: CASSLGSYGPRYTF
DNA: TGTGCCAGCAGCTTAGGTAGTTACGGGCCACGCTACACCTTC

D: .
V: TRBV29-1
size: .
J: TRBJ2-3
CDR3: CSVEAEPRSTDTQYF
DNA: TGCAGCGTTGAAGCGGAACCTAGAAGCACAGATACGCAGTATTTT

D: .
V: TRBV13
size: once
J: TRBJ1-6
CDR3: CASSERVINSPLHF
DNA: TGTGCCAGCAGTGAAAGGGTTATCAATTCACCCCTCCACTTT

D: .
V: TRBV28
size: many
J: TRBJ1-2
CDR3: CASGQLGQQIYGYTF
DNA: TGTGCCAGCGGGCAGCTCGGGCAGCAAATTTATGGCTACACCTTC

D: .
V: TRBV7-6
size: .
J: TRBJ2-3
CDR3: CASSLVVTHTDTQYF
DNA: TGTGCCAGCAGCTTAGTGGTTACACACACAGATACGCAGTATTTT

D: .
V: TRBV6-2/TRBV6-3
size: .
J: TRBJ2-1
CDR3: CASSYSEDEQFF
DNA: TGTGCCAGCAGTTACTCCGAGGATGAGCAGTTCTTC

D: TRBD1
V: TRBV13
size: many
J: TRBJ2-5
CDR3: CASSSRDRPQETQYF
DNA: TGTGCCAGCAGCTCCCGGGACAGACCTCAAGAGACCCAGTACTTC

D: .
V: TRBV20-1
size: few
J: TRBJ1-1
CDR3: CSARVGGRGNTEAFF
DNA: TGCAGTGCTAGAGTGGGAGGTAGGGGGAACACTGAAGCTTTCTTT

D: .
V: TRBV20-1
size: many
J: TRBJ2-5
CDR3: CSARDLGEETQYF
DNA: TGCAGTGCTAGAGACCTAGGGGAGGAGACCCAGTACTTC

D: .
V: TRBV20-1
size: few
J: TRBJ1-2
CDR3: CSARVRQAYGYTF
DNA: TGCAGTGCTAGAGTGCGACAGGCCTATGGCTACACCTTC

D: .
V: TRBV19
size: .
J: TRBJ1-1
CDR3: CASMLGGGTEAFF
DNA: TGTGCCAGTATGTTGGGGGGAGGGACTGAAGCTTTCTTT

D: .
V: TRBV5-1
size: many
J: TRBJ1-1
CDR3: CASSSRTKEGEAFF
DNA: TGCGCCAGCAGCTCCCGGACAAAGGAAGGTGAAGCTTTCTTT

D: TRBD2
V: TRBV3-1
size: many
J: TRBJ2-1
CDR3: CASSQDGSGEGTYNEQFF
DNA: TGTGCCAGCAGCCAAGATGGTTCGGGGGAGGGCACCTACAATGAGCAGTTCTTC